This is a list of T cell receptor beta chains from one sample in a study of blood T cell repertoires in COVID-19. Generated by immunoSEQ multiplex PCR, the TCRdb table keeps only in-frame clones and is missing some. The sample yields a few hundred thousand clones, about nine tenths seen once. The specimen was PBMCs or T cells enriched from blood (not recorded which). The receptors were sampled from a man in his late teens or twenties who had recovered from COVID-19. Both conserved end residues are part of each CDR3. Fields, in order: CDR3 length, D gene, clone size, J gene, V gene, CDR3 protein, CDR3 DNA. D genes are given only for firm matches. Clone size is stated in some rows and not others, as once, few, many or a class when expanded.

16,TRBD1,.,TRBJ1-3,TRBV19,CASSTSTGMAGNTIYF,TGTGCCAGTAGTACCTCGACAGGGATGGCTGGAAACACCATATATTTT
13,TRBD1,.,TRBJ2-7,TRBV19,CASRGQAHYEQYF,TGTGCCAGTAGAGGACAGGCCCACTACGAGCAGTACTTC
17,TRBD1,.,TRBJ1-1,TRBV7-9,CASSLAPYRGRNTEAFF,TGTGCCAGCAGCTTAGCTCCCTACAGGGGGCGAAACACTGAAGCTTTCTTT
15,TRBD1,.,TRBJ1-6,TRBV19,CASSTFTGGNSPLHF,TGTGCCAGTAGTACCTTCACAGGGGGGAATTCACCCCTCCACTTT
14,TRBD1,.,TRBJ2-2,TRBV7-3,CASSRDRNTGELFF,TGTGCCAGCAGCAGGGACAGGAACACCGGGGAGCTGTTTTTT
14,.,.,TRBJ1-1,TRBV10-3,CAISEGRGTTEAFF,TGTGCCATCAGTGAGGGCAGAGGAACCACTGAAGCTTTCTTT
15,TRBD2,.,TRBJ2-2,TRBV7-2,CASSPRLAETGELFF,TGTGCCAGCAGCCCAAGACTAGCGGAAACCGGGGAGCTGTTTTTT
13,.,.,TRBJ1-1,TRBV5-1,CASSLSQITEAFF,TGCGCCAGCAGCCTTTCACAGATCACTGAAGCTTTCTTT
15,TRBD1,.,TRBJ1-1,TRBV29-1,CSALTGTGRSTEAFF,TGCAGCGCTTTAACCGGGACAGGTAGATCCACTGAAGCTTTCTTT
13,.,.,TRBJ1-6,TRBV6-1,CASSEIGGGPLHF,TGTGCCAGCAGTGAAATTGGGGGAGGGCCCCTCCACTTT
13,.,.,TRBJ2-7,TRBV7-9,CASSSPGSQEQYF,TGTGCCAGCAGCTCTCCGGGTTCTCAGGAGCAGTACTTC
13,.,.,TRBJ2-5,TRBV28,CASSLGHSGTQYF,TGTGCCAGCAGTTTGGGACATTCGGGGACCCAGTACTTC
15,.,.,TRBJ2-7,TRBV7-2,CASSLARDPPTRQYF,TGTGCCAGCAGCTTAGCCAGGGATCCCCCTACGAGGCAGTACTTC
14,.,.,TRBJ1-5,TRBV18,CASSPTGNDQPQHF,TGTGCCAGCTCACCAACCGGGAACGATCAGCCCCAGCATTTT
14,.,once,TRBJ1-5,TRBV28,CASSLSQINQPQHF,TGTGCCAGCAGTTTATCACAGATCAATCAGCCCCAGCATTTT
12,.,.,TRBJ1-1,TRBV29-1,CSVDREDNEAFF,TGCAGCGTTGACAGGGAAGATAATGAAGCTTTCTTT
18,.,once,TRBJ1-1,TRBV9,CASSPWEWEQGMNTEAFF,TGTGCCAGCAGCCCGTGGGAGTGGGAGCAAGGGATGAACACTGAAGCTTTCTTT
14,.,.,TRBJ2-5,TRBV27,CASSLSRGGVTQYF,TGTGCCAGCAGTTTATCGCGGGGTGGTGTGACCCAGTACTTC
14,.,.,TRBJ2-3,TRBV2,CASRGFRGTDTQYF,TGTGCCAGCCGGGGGTTCCGCGGCACAGATACGCAGTATTTT
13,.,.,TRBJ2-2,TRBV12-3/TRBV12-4,CANHGGNTGELFF,TGTGCCAACCATGGGGGCAACACCGGGGAGCTGTTTTTT
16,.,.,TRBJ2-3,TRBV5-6,CASSLWDSNPTDTQYF,TGTGCCAGCAGCCTATGGGACTCGAACCCCACAGATACGCAGTATTTT
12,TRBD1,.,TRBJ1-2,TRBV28,CASSTNRGGYTF,TGTGCCAGCAGTACCAACAGGGGAGGCTACACCTTC
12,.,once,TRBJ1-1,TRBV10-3,CAIGDTISEAFF,TGTGCCATCGGTGATACGATTTCTGAGGCTTTCTTT
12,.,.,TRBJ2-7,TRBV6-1,CASSEIGEGQYF,TGTGCCAGCAGTGAAATAGGGGAAGGGCAGTACTTC
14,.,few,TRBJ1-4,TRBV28,CASSLPGLLEKLFF,TGTGCCAGCAGTTTACCAGGGCTCTTGGAAAAACTGTTTTTT
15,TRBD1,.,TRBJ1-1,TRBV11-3,CASSLVTGHNTEAFF,TGTGCCAGCAGCTTAGTGACAGGGCACAACACTGAAGCTTTCTTT
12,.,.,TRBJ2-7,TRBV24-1,CATSDLNSEQYF,TGTGCCACCAGTGATTTGAACTCCGAGCAGTACTTC
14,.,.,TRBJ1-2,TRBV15,CATSGPRTDYGYTF,TGTGCCACCAGCGGACCAAGGACAGACTATGGCTACACCTTC
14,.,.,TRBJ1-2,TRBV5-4,CASSLDRSHYGYTF,TGTGCCAGCAGCTTGGACAGGTCCCACTATGGCTACACCTTC
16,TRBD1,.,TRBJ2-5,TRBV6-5,CASSYSIGTGRETQYF,TGTGCCAGCAGTTACTCGATAGGGACAGGGCGGGAGACCCAGTACTTC
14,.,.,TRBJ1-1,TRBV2,CASSGQSRVTEAFF,TGTGCCAGCAGTGGCCAATCTCGGGTCACTGAAGCTTTCTTT
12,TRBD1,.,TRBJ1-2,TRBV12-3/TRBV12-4,CASSTGTGGYTF,TGTGCCAGCAGTACCGGGACAGGGGGCTACACCTTC
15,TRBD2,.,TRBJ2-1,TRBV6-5,CASSRGLAGADEQFF,TGTGCCAGCAGTAGGGGACTAGCGGGAGCTGATGAGCAGTTCTTC
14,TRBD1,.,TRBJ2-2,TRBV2,CASRGTVNTGELFF,TGTGCCAGCAGGGGGACAGTTAACACCGGGGAGCTGTTTTTT
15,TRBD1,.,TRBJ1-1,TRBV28,CASSSTRDRGREAFF,TGTGCCAGCAGTTCAACGAGGGACAGGGGGAGAGAAGCTTTCTTT
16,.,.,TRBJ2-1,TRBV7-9,CASSLGLRSSYNEQFF,TGTGCCAGCAGCTTAGGACTCAGAAGCTCCTACAATGAGCAGTTCTTC
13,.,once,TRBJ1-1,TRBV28,CAGGLQGNTEAFF,TGTGCCGGGGGACTGCAGGGCAACACTGAAGCTTTCTTT
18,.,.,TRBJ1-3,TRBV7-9,CASSLLRDSLNSGNTIYF,TGTGCCAGCAGCCTATTGCGGGACTCCCTGAACTCGGGAAACACCATATATTTT
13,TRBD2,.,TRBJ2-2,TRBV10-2,CASSDGGAGELFF,TGCGCCAGCAGTGATGGGGGGGCCGGGGAGCTGTTTTTT
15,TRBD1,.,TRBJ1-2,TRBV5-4,CASSPEQGGIYGYTF,TGTGCCAGCAGCCCTGAACAGGGGGGGATCTATGGCTACACCTTC
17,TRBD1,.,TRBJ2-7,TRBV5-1,CASSLGARQGTTYEQYF,TGCGCCAGCAGCTTGGGAGCCCGACAGGGGACAACCTACGAGCAGTACTTC
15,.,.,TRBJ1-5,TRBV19,CASSISQFSNQPQHF,TGTGCCAGTAGTATCTCACAGTTTAGCAATCAGCCCCAGCATTTT
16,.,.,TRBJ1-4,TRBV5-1,CASSLAGVLGSEKLFF,TGCGCCAGCAGCTTGGCCGGCGTGCTCGGGAGTGAAAAACTGTTTTTT
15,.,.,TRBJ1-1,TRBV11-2,CASSLVQGLNTEAFF,TGTGCCAGCAGCTTAGTTCAGGGGTTGAACACTGAAGCTTTCTTT
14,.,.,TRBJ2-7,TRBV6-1,CASSEFGTTYEQYF,TGTGCCAGCAGTGAATTCGGCACTACCTACGAGCAGTACTTC
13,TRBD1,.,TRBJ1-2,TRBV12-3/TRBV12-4,CASSSDRDYGYTF,TGTGCCAGCAGCTCGGACAGGGACTATGGCTACACCTTC
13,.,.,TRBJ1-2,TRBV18,CASSPTGSRGYTF,TGTGCCAGCTCACCAACAGGCTCGAGGGGCTACACCTTC
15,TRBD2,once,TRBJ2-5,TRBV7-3,CASSSWTSNQETQYF,TGTGCCAGCAGCTCTTGGACTAGCAACCAAGAGACCCAGTACTTC
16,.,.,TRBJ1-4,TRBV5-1,CASSLGSMGGSEKLFF,TGCGCCAGCAGCTTGGGCTCAATGGGAGGTAGTGAAAAACTGTTTTTT
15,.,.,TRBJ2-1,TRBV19,CASSISGDSYNEQFF,TGTGCCAGTAGTATTTCGGGGGATTCCTACAATGAGCAGTTCTTC
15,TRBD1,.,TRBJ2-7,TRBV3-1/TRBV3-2,CASSQKTGGSYEQYF,TGTGCCAGCAGCCAAAAGACAGGGGGCTCGTACGAGCAGTACTTC
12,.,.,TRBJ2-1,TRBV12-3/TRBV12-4,CASSLIGGEQFF,TGTGCCAGCAGTTTAATCGGCGGTGAGCAGTTCTTC
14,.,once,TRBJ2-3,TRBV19,CASSDTTGPDTQYF,TGTGCCAGTAGTGATACAACAGGCCCAGATACGCAGTATTTT
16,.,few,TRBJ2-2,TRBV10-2,CASSELQPRNTGELFF,TGCGCCAGCAGTGAGCTACAGCCGCGGAACACCGGGGAGCTGTTTTTT
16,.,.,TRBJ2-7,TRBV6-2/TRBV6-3,CASSYGWVGEPYEQYF,TGTGCCAGCAGTTACGGTTGGGTTGGGGAGCCCTACGAGCAGTACTTC